This T cell receptor beta chain was found in a study of blood T cell repertoires in COVID-19. The overall study: Nucleic acid was either cDNA or gDNA, and it came from T cells, B-cell-depleted T cells, or PBMCs.

Unmatched junction bases numbered 7, after V lost 3 bases and J lost 2 bases. Germline CDR1 and CDR2: SGDLS and YYNGEE. The CDR3 length is 15 residues. TCRdb's table, derived via immunoSEQ multiplex PCR, lists solely in-frame clones and lacks some. The sample contains under 200,000 clones, 79% of which appear only once. This TCR was recovered from a woman in her sixties or seventies with COVID-19, enrolled during active disease. The genes are TRBV9 and TRBJ2-7; 8 bases are a match to TRBD2. The sample consisted of peripheral blood. The CDR3 nucleotides read TGTGCCAGCAGCGGGAGCGGGAGCGACGCCTACGAGCAGTACTTC. Amino acids: CASSGSGSDAYEQYF.